This TCR beta chain was identified during a study of T cell repertoires in cytomegalovirus infection. The study, taken as a whole, reports: In two of eight donors, the top clonotype was HLA-C-restricted CMV-specific.

With respect to this clonotype: No antigen is known for it.

The V segment lost 5 bases and the J segment 6 bases; nucleotides outside the gene matches: 18. CDR3 size: 20 residues. The V gene's germline CDR1 is SEHNR and CDR2 FQNEAQ (reference sequence). TCRdb called the reads again in MiXCR, with one record for every CDR3 protein. The sample consists of 450,000 to 650,000 distinct CDR3 sequences, about 40% of them appearing once. This sequence joins TRBV7-9 and TRBJ2-1, with 14 positions matching TRBD2. The TCR originated in a human donor in good health (CMV status not recorded). Some clones in this sample may be carry-over from other donors' samples. The material was cultured PBMCs, obtained from culture after CMV antigen stimulation. The CDR3 nucleotides read TGTGCCAGCAGCACCCGCCCGGGACTAGCGGGGGCCCCACGAGGCAATGAGCAGTTCTTC. Its translation is CASSTRPGLAGAPRGNEQFF.